This T cell receptor beta chain originates from a study of T cells in Graves' hyperthyroidism and ophthalmopathy. Germline V gene data show CDR1 as MNHEY and CDR2 as SVGEGT. V was cut by 4 bases and J by 7 bases, with 8 bases left in between. This CDR3 spans 11 amino acids. Amplification targeted TCR beta CDR3 regions from RNA transcripts. The HTBI primer set was used in a first-round RT-PCR of the TCR CDR3. TCRdb redid the calling of the multiplex PCR reads with MiXCR, one entry per CDR3 protein. Counted here are a few hundred thousand distinct CDR3 sequences, around a fifth occurring once; the ten biggest clones make up around 47%. The PBMCs were sourced from fresh peripheral blood (10 ml). This clonotype was recorded many times.

The TCR sequence derives from a woman aged 65 to 85 with Graves' ophthalmopathy. The source material was blood. The chain carries TRBV6-2 or TRBV6-3 and TRBJ2-7; D is unclear. The CDR3 sequence: CASSSVGEQYF. CDR3 bases: TGTGCCAGCAGTTCAGTTGGGGAGCAGTACTTC.